The clone carrying this TCR beta chain was observed a single time. What it binds is unknown. This sample is part of a study of cytomegalovirus exposure and HLA in healthy donors. A multiplex PCR was run with 60 Vbeta primers and 13 Jbeta primers. As handled by the study authors: A follow-up analysis tallied around 80 million unique TCR beta chains, roughly 10 million shared. The method was immunoSEQ multiplex PCR; TCRdb's version includes in-frame clones alone and lacks a portion of them. V and J calls and clone size follow that table, whereas D and trimming were derived from the DNA. The sample yields some 190,000 clones, around 81% seen once. Broader study findings: Published work reported that the classifier diagnosed cytomegalovirus status with high specificity and sensitivity.

This sequence was found in a man between 18 and 29 years old in good health and CMV-seronegative. The sample taken for sequencing was PBMCs.

In nucleotides, the CDR3 is TGTGCCAGCACCCGGGACAACAGTAATGAAAAACTGTTTTTT. It yields the protein CASTRDNSNEKLFF. The chain joins TRBV9 to TRBJ1-4; a weak D match, TRBD1 (6 bases). The CDR3 has 14 residues. The V end was cut by 6 bases, the J end by 4 bases, with 13 bases between. In germline, CDR1 is SGDLS, CDR2 YYNGEE.